These 5 T cell receptor beta chains share one sample of origin, sequenced in a study of CD8+CD57+ T cells in acquired aplastic anemia. Genomic DNA, serving as template, underwent TCR beta VDJ and CDR3 profiling. A single record per CDR3 protein comes from TCRdb applying MiXCR to the reads. Among more than 250,000 distinct CDR3 sequences listed, approximately 56% were seen once. Sequenced input: sorted CD4+, CD8+, or CD8+CD57+ T cells (not recorded which) from PBMCs. Source of these receptors: a human donor with severe aplastic anemia or a healthy control (not recorded which).

V is TRBV11-2 and J is TRBJ2-7, with TRBD1 matching over 8 bases. This CDR3 is built from 15 residues. Per the germline V gene, CDR1 is SGHAT and CDR2 is FQNNGV. With 4 bases clipped from V and 1 base from J, the junction kept 6 bases outside the gene matches. This CDR3 reads CASSSVGTGSYEQYF. The CDR3 bases are TGTGCCAGCAGCTCTGTCGGGACAGGTTCCTACGAGCAGTACTTC.

CDR3 loop: CASSTRDLPYEQYF. For the CDR3, the DNA is TGTGCCAGCAGCACCCGGGACCTCCCCTACGAGCAGTACTTC. This chain joins TRBV7-9 and TRBJ2-7, with D perhaps being TRBD1 or TRBD2 (5 bases each). Looked up from germline, CDR1 is SEHNR and CDR2 is FQNEAQ (reference sequence). The CDR3 extends over 14 amino acids. V gave up 5 bases and J gave up 2 bases, with 13 bases separating them.

The chain employs TRBV10-3 and TRBJ2-5; 12 bases fit TRBD1. V was pared by 10 bases and J by 10 bases, with 13 bases of the junction left unmatched. The CDR3 has 14 amino acids. Germline V gene lookup returns CDR1 ENHRY and CDR2 SYGVKD. The chain's CDR3 is CATEPGQGARVQYF. CDR3 nucleotides: TGTGCCACCGAGCCGGGACAGGGGGCTCGGGTCCAGTACTTC.

Points on this clonotype: A read error may explain this, as a much larger clone is one base away. The V gene is TRBV9, the J gene TRBJ2-1, with 7 positions matching TRBD2. CDR3 length: 17 amino acids. Germline CDR1 and CDR2: SGDLS and YYNGEE. The CDR3 here is CASSYSRAGSTYNELFF. The CDR3 DNA is TGTGCCAGCAGTTACTCGCGAGCGGGGAGTACCTACAATGAGCTGTTCTTC.

Turning to this clonotype: The junction departs from germline at one end; a sequencing error may be responsible. The V and J genes are TRBV7-7 and TRBJ1-1; 11 bases are a match to TRBD1. Per the germline V gene, CDR1 is SSHAT and CDR2 is FNYEAQ (reference sequence). This CDR3 spans 13 amino acids. The CDR3 DNA sequence: TGTGCTAGCAGCGGGACAGGGGGGACTAAAGCTTTCTTT. Amino acids: CASSGTGGTKAFF.